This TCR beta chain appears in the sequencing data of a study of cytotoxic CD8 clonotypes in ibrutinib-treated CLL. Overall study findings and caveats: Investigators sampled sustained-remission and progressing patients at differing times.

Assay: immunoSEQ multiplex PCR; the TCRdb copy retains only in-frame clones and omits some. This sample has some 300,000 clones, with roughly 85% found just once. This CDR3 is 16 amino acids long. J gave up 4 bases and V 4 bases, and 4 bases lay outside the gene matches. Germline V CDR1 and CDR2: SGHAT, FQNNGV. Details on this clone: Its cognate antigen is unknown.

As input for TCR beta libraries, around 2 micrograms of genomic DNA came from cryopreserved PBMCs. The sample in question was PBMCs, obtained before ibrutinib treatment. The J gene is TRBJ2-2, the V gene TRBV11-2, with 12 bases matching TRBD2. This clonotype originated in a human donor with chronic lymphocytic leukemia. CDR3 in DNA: TGTGCCAGCAGCTCCCAACTAGCGGGAGGCACCGGGGAGCTGTTTTTT. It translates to CASSSQLAGGTGELFF.